The next 5 T cell receptor beta chains were all read from a single sample in a study of CD8 T cells in Susac syndrome. The RNA, roughly 0.45 to 1 ug, was put through reverse transcription using random hexamers. TCRdb reprocessed the immunoSEQ multiplex PCR reads via MiXCR and lists one record per CDR3 protein. Altogether about 22,000 distinct CDR3 sequences are present, 93% being singletons, with the ten largest covering less than 0.35%. The source material was CD8+ T cells from PBMCs. The receptors come from a human donor in good health.

The genes are TRBV10-2 and TRBJ1-6; 8 bases map to TRBD1. Unmatched junction bases numbered 12, after V lost 5 bases and J lost 9 bases. The CDR3 runs to 16 residues. Germline values: CDR1 WSHSY, CDR2 SAAADI. The CDR3 loop reads CASSTRTGRISSPLHF. CDR3 nucleotide sequence: TGCGCCAGCAGTACTAGGACAGGGCGGATCAGTTCACCCCTCCACTTT.

This clonotype has a single count. The gene calls are TRBV6-1 and TRBJ2-1, with 7 positions matching TRBD2. The CDR3 contains 15 residues. V trimming: 4 bases; J trimming: 7 bases; junction bases outside the gene matches: 10. Germline V gene data show CDR1 as MNHNS and CDR2 as SASEGT. The CDR3 coding sequence is TGTGCCAGCAGTGCGCGGACTAGTGGGTTGAATGAGCAGTTCTTC. Residues: CASSARTSGLNEQFF.

A few counts support this clonotype. V and J are TRBV9 and TRBJ2-7; possible D gene TRBD2, 7 bases. The ends were cut back, 0 bases at V and 2 bases at J, with 18 bases in the middle. CDR1 and CDR2 from the germline V gene are SGDLS and YYNGEE. The CDR3 covers 17 residues. CDR3 sequence reads: CASSVGGGLEEAYEQYF. DNA for the CDR3: TGTGCCAGCAGCGTAGGGGGGGGGCTTGAAGAGGCCTACGAGCAGTACTTC.

The chain carries TRBV6-1 and TRBJ2-1, with 14 bases fitting TRBD2. Germline CDR1 reads MNHNS; CDR2 reads SASEGT. V shed 11 bases, J shed 7 bases, and the junction held 19 bases outside the gene matches. This CDR3 has 18 residues. The chain's CDR3 is CAGASTSGGAIDRNEQFF. In DNA, the CDR3 is TGTGCCGGGGCATCGACTAGCGGGGGGGCCATAGACAGGAATGAGCAGTTCTTC.

V is TRBV13 and J is TRBJ2-2; TRBD2 matches at 7 bases. Germline CDR1 PRHDT, CDR2 FYEKMQ (reference sequence). The CDR3 covers 16 residues. V trimming: 4 bases; J trimming: 5 bases; junction bases outside the gene matches: 10. The CDR3 here is CASSSRGRGKTGELFF. In nucleotides, the CDR3 is TGTGCCAGCAGCTCCCGAGGGCGGGGGAAGACCGGGGAGCTGTTTTTT. Supplemented by reference TRBV13 and TRBJ2-2, the full variable domain reads AAGVIQSPRHLIKEKRETATLKCYPIPRHDTVYWYQQGPGQDPQFLISFYEKMQSDKGSIPDRFSAQQFSDYHSELNMSSLELGDSALYFCASSSRGRGKTGELFFGEGSRLTVL.